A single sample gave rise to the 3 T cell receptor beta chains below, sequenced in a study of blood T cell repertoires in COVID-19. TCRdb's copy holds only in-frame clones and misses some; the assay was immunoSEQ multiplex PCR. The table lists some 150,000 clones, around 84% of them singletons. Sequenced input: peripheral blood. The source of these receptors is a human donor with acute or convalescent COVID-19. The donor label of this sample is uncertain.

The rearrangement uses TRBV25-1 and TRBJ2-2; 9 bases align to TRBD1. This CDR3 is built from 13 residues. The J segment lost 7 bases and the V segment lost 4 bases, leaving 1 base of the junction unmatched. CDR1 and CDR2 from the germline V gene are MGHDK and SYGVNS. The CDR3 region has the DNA TGTGCCAGCAGTGGACAGGGGGTCGGGGAGCTGTTTTTT. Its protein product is CASSGQGVGELFF.

The CDR3 here is CASSLAGGDNNNEQFF. CDR3 DNA: TGTGCCAGCAGCTTAGCGGGCGGGGATAATAACAATGAGCAGTTCTTC. The V call is TRBV7-2, the J call TRBJ2-1; D may be TRBD2 (6 bases). The CDR3 is 16 amino acids. Germline lookup yields CDR1 SGHTA and CDR2 FQGNSA. V lost 0 bases to trimming and J lost 5 bases, with 14 bases between them. Together with reference TRBV7-2 and TRBJ2-1, the CDR3 gives the full variable domain: GAGVSQSPSNKVTEKGKDVELRCDPISGHTALYWYRQSLGQGLEFLIYFQGNSAPDKSGLPSDRFSAERTGGSVSTLTIQRTQQEDSAVYLCASSLAGGDNNNEQFFGPGTRLTVL.

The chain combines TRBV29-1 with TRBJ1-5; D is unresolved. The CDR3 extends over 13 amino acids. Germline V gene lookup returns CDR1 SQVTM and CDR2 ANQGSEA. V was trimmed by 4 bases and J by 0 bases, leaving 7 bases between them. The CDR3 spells CSVGDISNQPQHF. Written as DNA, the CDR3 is TGCAGCGTTGGCGACATTAGCAATCAGCCCCAGCATTTT.